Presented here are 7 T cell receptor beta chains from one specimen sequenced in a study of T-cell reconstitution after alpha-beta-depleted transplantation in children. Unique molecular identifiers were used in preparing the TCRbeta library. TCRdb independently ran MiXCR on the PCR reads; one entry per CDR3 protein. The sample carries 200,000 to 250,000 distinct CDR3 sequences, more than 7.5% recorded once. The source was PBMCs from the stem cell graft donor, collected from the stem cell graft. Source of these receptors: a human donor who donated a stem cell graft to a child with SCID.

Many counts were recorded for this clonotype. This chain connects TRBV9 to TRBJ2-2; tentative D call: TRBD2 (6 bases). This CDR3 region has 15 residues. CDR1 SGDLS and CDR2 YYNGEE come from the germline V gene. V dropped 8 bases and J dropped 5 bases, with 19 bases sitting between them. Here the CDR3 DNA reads TGTGCCAGTAGAAGGGACTCGGTGGAAACCGGGGAGCTGTTTTTT. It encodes CASRRDSVETGELFF.

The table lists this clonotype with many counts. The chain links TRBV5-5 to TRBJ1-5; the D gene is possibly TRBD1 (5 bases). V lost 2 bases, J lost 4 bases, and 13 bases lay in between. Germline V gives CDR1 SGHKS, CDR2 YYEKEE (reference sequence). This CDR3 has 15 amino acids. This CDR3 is CASSLGDGPNQPQHF. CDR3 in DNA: TGTGCCAGCAGCTTAGGGGACGGCCCGAATCAGCCCCAGCATTTT.

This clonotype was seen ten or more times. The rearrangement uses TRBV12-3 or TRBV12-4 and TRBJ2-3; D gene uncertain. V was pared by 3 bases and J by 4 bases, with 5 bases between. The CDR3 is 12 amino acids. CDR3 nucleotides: TGTGCCAGCAGTTTTCCAGCAGATACGCAGTATTTT. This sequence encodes CASSFPADTQYF.

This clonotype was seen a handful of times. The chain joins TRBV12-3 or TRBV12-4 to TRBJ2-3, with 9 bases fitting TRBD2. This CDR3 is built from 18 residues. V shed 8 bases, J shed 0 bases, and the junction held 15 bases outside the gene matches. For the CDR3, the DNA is TGTGCCAGCTGTGGCCCCCACAGCGGGGGGACTAGCACAGATACGCAGTATTTT. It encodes CASCGPHSGGTSTDTQYF.

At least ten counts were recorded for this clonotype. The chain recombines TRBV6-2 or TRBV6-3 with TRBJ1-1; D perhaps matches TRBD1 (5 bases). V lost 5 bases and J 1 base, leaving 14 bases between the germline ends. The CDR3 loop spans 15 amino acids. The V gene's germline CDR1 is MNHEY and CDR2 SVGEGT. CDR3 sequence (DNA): TGTGCCAGCAGTCCCATAGGGACGGGGAACACTGAAGCTTTCTTT. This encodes CASSPIGTGNTEAFF.

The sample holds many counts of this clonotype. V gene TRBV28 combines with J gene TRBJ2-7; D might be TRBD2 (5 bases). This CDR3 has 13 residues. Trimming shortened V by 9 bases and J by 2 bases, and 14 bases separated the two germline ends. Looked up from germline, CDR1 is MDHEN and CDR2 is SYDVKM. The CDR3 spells CASLPTNTYEQYF. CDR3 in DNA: TGTGCCAGTCTCCCGACTAATACCTACGAGCAGTACTTC.

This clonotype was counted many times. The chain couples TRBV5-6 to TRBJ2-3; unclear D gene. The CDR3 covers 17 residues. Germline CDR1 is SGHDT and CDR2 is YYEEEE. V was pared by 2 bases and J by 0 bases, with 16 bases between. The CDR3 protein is CASSLVPTITSTDTQYF. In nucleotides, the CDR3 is TGTGCCAGCAGCTTAGTCCCTACTATTACTAGCACAGATACGCAGTATTTT.